In its sample, the clone carrying this TCR beta chain was seen many times. Its antigen is not known. This sample's TCRbeta library carried unique molecular identifier barcodes. TCRdb re-called the PCR reads through MiXCR, storing one row per CDR3 protein. The data contain some 200,000 distinct CDR3 sequences, approximately 8.4% of them singletons. The data originate from a study of T-cell reconstitution after alpha-beta-depleted transplantation in children. Losses at the gene ends were 4 bases for V and 5 bases for J; bases not matched to a gene: 5. In germline, CDR1 is SGHRS, CDR2 YFSETQ. This CDR3 contains 14 residues. General study results and limits: T-cell numbers and diversity, one year after transplant, stemmed largely from T cells that were newly produced.

The receptor was derived from a male patient aged 2 to 10 who had a stem cell transplant for acute myeloid leukemia, so the T cells may come from the graft donor. This chain connects TRBV5-1 to TRBJ2-2; 7 bases map to TRBD1. The sample consisted of PBMCs, mostly from graft donor cells, taken 360 days after TCRalphabeta/CD19-depleted stem cell transplant. CDR3 amino acids: CASSTGVETGELFF. CDR3 nucleotide sequence: TGCGCCAGCAGCACAGGGGTCGAAACCGGGGAGCTGTTTTTT.